These 32 T cell receptor beta chains were all obtained from the same sample, sequenced in a study of T cells in Graves' hyperthyroidism and ophthalmopathy. Amplification of TCR beta CDR3 regions was performed using RNA transcripts as template. A set of HTBI primers served as the primers for a first-round RT-PCR of the TCR CDR3. TCRdb analysed the multiplex PCR reads with MiXCR anew, one entry per CDR3 protein. The sample holds some 270,000 distinct CDR3 sequences, roughly 22% seen once. The sequenced sample was blood. These receptors were obtained from a woman in her forties with Graves' ophthalmopathy.

Many counts were recorded for this clonotype. This CDR3 is CASSLRGPYSNQPQHF. The CDR3 DNA sequence: TGTGCCAGCAGTTTAAGGGGGCCCTATAGCAATCAGCCCCAGCATTTT. V is TRBV28 and J is TRBJ1-5; 7 nucleotides agree with TRBD1. The germline CDR1 and CDR2 sequences are MDHEN and SYDVKM. This CDR3 is built from 16 residues. The ends lost 2 bases at V and 0 bases at J; junction bases unmatched: 4.

This clonotype showed up just once. The chain couples TRBV28 to TRBJ1-5; D perhaps matches TRBD1 (5 bases). Germline V gives CDR1 MDHEN, CDR2 SYDVKM. Trimming left V 5 bases short and J 2 bases short, with 10 bases between. CDR3 length: 14 residues. The CDR3, as DNA: TGTGCCAGCAGTCAGGGCTATGGCAATCAGCCCCAGCATTTT. Protein: CASSQGYGNQPQHF. The full variable domain, in which reference TRBV28 and TRBJ1-5 provide the parts outside the CDR3, is DVKVTQSSRYLVKRTGEKVFLECVQDMDHENMFWYRQDPGLGLRLIYFSYDVKMKEKGDIPEGYSVSREKKERFSLILESASTNQTSMYLCASSQGYGNQPQHFGDGTRLSIL.

This clonotype was counted ten times or more. The V call is TRBV18, the J call TRBJ1-5; tentatively, D is TRBD1 (5 bases). Per the germline V gene, CDR1 is KGHSH and CDR2 is LQKENI. The CDR3 runs to 13 residues. The V end was cut by 3 bases, the J end by 7 bases, with 10 bases between. The CDR3 DNA sequence: TGTGCCAGCTCACCCCAACGGGACCAGCCCCAGCATTTT. Translated, it gives CASSPQRDQPQHF.

The chain carries TRBV12-3 or TRBV12-4 and TRBJ2-7, with 8 bases aligning to TRBD1. After removal of 6 bases from V and 2 bases from J, the junction contained 9 bases not matched to a gene. The CDR3 extends over 15 amino acids. The CDR3 here is CASRRGTGGAYEQYF. CDR3 nucleotides: TGTGCCAGCAGACGAGGGACAGGAGGGGCCTACGAGCAGTACTTC.

In its sample, this clonotype was seen many times. This chain joins TRBV11-2 and TRBJ2-7, with D hard to call. Germline values: CDR1 SGHAT, CDR2 FQNNGV. V was pared by 0 bases and J by 5 bases, with 11 bases between. This CDR3 spans 14 amino acids. The CDR3 is CASSLDLVGNEQYF. CDR3 nucleotide sequence: TGTGCCAGCAGCTTAGATTTGGTAGGGAACGAGCAGTACTTC.

In its sample, this clonotype was seen many times. This chain uses TRBV24-1 with TRBJ2-5; D not certain. The CDR3 consists of 16 residues. The germline CDR1 and CDR2 sequences are KGHDR and SFDVKD. V lost 3 bases and J 5 bases, leaving 18 bases between the germline ends. The CDR3 DNA reads TGTGCCACCAGTGATCCCGCCTCAGCTGGGTCGGAGACCCAGTACTTC. Amino acids: CATSDPASAGSETQYF.

This clonotype has ten or more counts. CDR3 coding DNA: TGTGCCAGCAGGGACACCCCGAACATTGGATTCTACACCTTC. As protein: CASRDTPNIGFYTF. The genes are TRBV6-1 and TRBJ1-2, with D tentatively TRBD1 (5 bases). Germline-derived CDR1 and CDR2 are MNHNS and SASEGT. This CDR3 is built from 14 residues. V lost 6 bases, J lost 10 bases, and 21 bases lay in between.

In this sample, this clonotype turned up a few times. The CDR3 loop reads CASMRGYTGELFF. In DNA, the CDR3 is TGTGCCAGCATGAGGGGATACACCGGGGAGCTGTTTTTT. This rearrangement joins TRBV12-3 or TRBV12-4 to TRBJ2-2; D may match TRBD1 or TRBD2 (5 bases each). CDR3 length equals 13 residues. Between the trimmed V and J ends, which lost 7 bases and 3 bases, there was a span of 9 bases.

This clonotype was recorded many times. The chain joins TRBV12-3 or TRBV12-4 to TRBJ1-2; 7 nucleotides match TRBD1. This CDR3 is 15 amino acids long. Trimming cost V 5 bases and J 5 bases; bases outside gene matches: 11. CDR3 sequence reads: CASSPTRTGLYGYTF. The CDR3 DNA follows: TGTGCCAGCAGTCCCACGAGGACAGGCCTATATGGCTACACCTTC.

Ten or more counts support this clonotype. This chain links TRBV15 with TRBJ2-4; 11 nucleotides line up with TRBD2. Germline V gene sequence: CDR1 LNHNV, CDR2 YYDKDF (reference sequence). V lost 3 bases, J lost 10 bases, and 5 bases stayed unmatched. This CDR3 is 14 amino acids long. Here the CDR3 reads CATSSGTSGTIQYF. The CDR3 DNA is TGTGCCACCAGCAGCGGGACTAGCGGTACTATTCAGTACTTC.

Comment on this clonotype: A single base separates this from a much larger clone, so it may be a read error. V and J are TRBV5-4 and TRBJ2-2; TRBD2 is a possible D gene (6 bases). The germline CDR1 and CDR2 sequences are SGHNT and YYREEE (reference sequence). The CDR3 consists of 17 residues. The CDR3 loop is CASILFVSATGAGELFF. CDR3 in DNA: TGTGCCAGCATCTTGTTCGTCAGCGCGACGGGGGCCGGGGAGCTGTTTTTT.

This clonotype has a count of ten or more. The V gene is TRBV29-1, the J gene TRBJ2-2, with TRBD1 as a possible D gene (6 bases). This CDR3 is built from 12 residues. V lost 7 bases and J lost 3, with 9 bases in between. Germline V gene lookup returns CDR1 SQVTM and CDR2 ANQGSEA. CDR3 bases: TGCAGCGGGTACAGGGACACCGGGGAGCTGTTTTTT. It translates to CSGYRDTGELFF.

The rearrangement joins TRBV2 to TRBJ2-5; TRBD2 matches at 9 bases. Germline V gene sequence: CDR1 SNHLY, CDR2 FYNNEI. The CDR3 totals 15 residues. The trim removed 3 bases at V and 5 bases at J, leaving 7 bases unmatched. The CDR3 reads CASSETSGIGETQYF. Written as DNA, the CDR3 is TGTGCCAGCAGTGAGACTAGCGGAATCGGGGAGACCCAGTACTTC.

The rearrangement links TRBV12-3 or TRBV12-4 to TRBJ1-2, with D tentatively TRBD1 (6 bases). This CDR3 region has 13 residues. V lost 3 bases, J lost 6 bases, and 11 bases lay in between. The CDR3 is CASSLRQGNGYTF. DNA for the CDR3: TGTGCCAGCAGTTTGAGGCAGGGGAATGGCTACACCTTC.

The chain carries TRBV6-1 and TRBJ2-7; TRBD1 aligns across 9 bases. Germline CDR1 is MNHNS and CDR2 is SASEGT. The V and J ends lost 5 bases and 5 bases, in that order; junction bases with no gene match: 7. CDR3 length: 14 amino acids. The CDR3 region is CASSSGTGSNEQYF. In DNA form, the CDR3 reads TGTGCCAGCAGTAGCGGGACAGGGTCAAACGAGCAGTACTTC.

This clonotype was detected ten times or more. The chain has TRBV6-5 and TRBJ2-4, with D possibly matching TRBD2 (6 bases). Germline loops: CDR1 MNHEY, CDR2 SVGAGI. The CDR3 has 17 residues. V was pared by 8 bases and J by 9 bases, with 29 bases between. The CDR3 sequence: CASLHFSGGKARGIQYF. CDR3 nucleotides: TGTGCCAGCCTCCACTTTTCTGGCGGGAAGGCCAGAGGCATTCAGTACTTC.

On this clonotype: A read error may account for a junction end that differs from germline. V usage is TRBV11-2 and J usage is TRBJ1-3; D gene uncertain. The germline CDR1 and CDR2 sequences are SGHAT and FQNNGV. The CDR3 covers 15 residues. This chain's CDR3 is CASSSHTGSGNTISF. CDR3 sequence (DNA): TGTGCCAGCAGCTCCCACACGGGCTCTGGAAACACCATATCTTTT.

As concerns this clonotype: This is likely a read error, given that the CDR3 carries no conserved phenylalanine or tryptophan at its end. The chain recombines TRBV7-2 with TRBJ2-3; D perhaps matches TRBD2 (5 bases). CDR1 SGHTA and CDR2 FQGNSA come from the germline V gene. The CDR3 loop spans 16 amino acids. The germline V and J ends were trimmed by 1 base and 5 bases, with 16 bases remaining between them. The CDR3: CASSLGRRAWGDTQYS. DNA of the CDR3: TGTGCCAGCAGCTTAGGGCGGCGGGCGTGGGGAGATACGCAGTATTCT.

Turning to this clonotype: The junction departs from germline at one end; a sequencing error may be responsible. The chain links TRBV6-1 to TRBJ2-5; 7 nucleotides align to TRBD1. Germline V gene sequence: CDR1 MNHNS, CDR2 SASEGT. The CDR3 is made up of 14 amino acids. CDR3 sequence: CASSGWDSQETQCF. The CDR3 coding sequence is TGTGCCAGCAGTGGATGGGACAGCCAAGAGACCCAGTGCTTC.

This clonotype was picked up many times. This chain connects TRBV7-2 to TRBJ2-7; TRBD2 matches 10 bases. The germline CDR1 and CDR2 sequences are SGHTA and FQGNSA. This CDR3 contains 13 residues. Trimming took 8 bases from V and 4 from J; bases not matched to a gene: 5. CDR3 protein: CASAQLAGYEQYF. The DNA for the CDR3 is TGTGCCAGCGCGCAACTAGCGGGATACGAGCAGTACTTC.

V and J are TRBV24-1 and TRBJ2-5; D possibly corresponds to TRBD1 (7 bases). Trimming took off 3 bases at V and 3 bases at J, with 13 bases between the two ends. Germline CDR1 reads KGHDR; CDR2 reads SFDVKD. The CDR3 runs 15 residues. The CDR3 sequence: CATSDGGTVKETQYF. The CDR3 coding sequence is TGTGCCACCAGTGATGGCGGGACAGTCAAAGAGACCCAGTACTTC.

This chain joins TRBV15 and TRBJ2-7; D possibly corresponds to TRBD1 (6 bases). This CDR3 is 14 amino acids long. Trimming took off 3 bases at V and 6 bases at J, with 15 bases between the two ends. Looked up from germline, CDR1 is LNHNV and CDR2 is YYDKDF (reference sequence). CDR3 region: CATSSRDIKGEQYF. The CDR3 region has the DNA TGTGCCACCAGCAGCAGGGACATTAAGGGCGAGCAGTACTTC.

This clonotype was seen repeatedly, ten times or more. The rearrangement uses TRBV12-3 or TRBV12-4 and TRBJ2-5; 8 bases match TRBD2. This CDR3 contains 15 residues. J lost 4 bases, V lost 5 bases, and 9 bases had no gene match. Here the CDR3 DNA reads TGTGCCAGCAGTCAGGCGGTGACTAGCGCAGAGACCCAGTACTTC. It translates to CASSQAVTSAETQYF.

The V call is TRBV7-2, the J call TRBJ1-2, with 7 bases matching TRBD1. This CDR3 has 15 residues. Losses at the gene ends were 3 bases for V and 3 bases for J; bases not matched to a gene: 7. In germline, CDR1 is SGHTA, CDR2 FQGNSA. The CDR3 reads CASSFGTVVHYGYTF. DNA for the CDR3: TGTGCCAGCAGCTTCGGGACAGTGGTCCACTATGGCTACACCTTC.

This clonotype was seen ten or more times. J is TRBJ1-5 and V is TRBV28, with D uncertain. Per germline, CDR1 MDHEN and CDR2 SYDVKM. The CDR3 extends over 12 amino acids. The ends were cut back, 8 bases at V and 2 bases at J, with 7 bases in the middle. The CDR3 bases are TGTGCCAGCGGTGGGGGCAATCAGCCCCAGCATTTT. It yields the protein CASGGGNQPQHF.

Ten or more counts support this clonotype. The V gene is TRBV20-1, the J gene TRBJ2-5, with D perhaps being TRBD1 or TRBD2 (5 bases each). Germline CDR1 and CDR2: DFQATT and SNEGSKA (reference sequence). CDR3 length equals 13 residues. V was pared by 3 bases and J by 5 bases, with 13 bases between. In DNA form, the CDR3 reads TGCAGTGCTAGGGGGACCGCCGGCGAGACCCAGTACTTC. Protein: CSARGTAGETQYF.

This clonotype was detected many times. The chain links TRBV4-1 to TRBJ2-2; D remains ambiguous. The germline V gene has CDR1 MGHRA and CDR2 YSYEKL. This CDR3 contains 14 residues. V shed 4 bases and J shed 1 base, with 7 bases lying between them. CDR3: CASSLKENTGELFF. The CDR3 nucleotides are TGCGCCAGCAGCCTTAAGGAGAACACCGGGGAGCTGTTTTTT.

The table lists this clonotype with many counts. The chain links TRBV29-1 to TRBJ2-2, with 8 bases lining up with TRBD2. CDR3 size: 15 residues. V lost 2 bases and J lost 1; bases outside the gene matches: 3. Germline CDR1 and CDR2: SQVTM and ANQGSEA. The DNA of the CDR3 is TGCAGCGTTGAACTAGCGGGCTTGAACACCGGGGAGCTGTTTTTT. It encodes CSVELAGLNTGELFF.

Ten or more counts support this clonotype. V is TRBV13 and J is TRBJ1-1; 8 bases are shared with TRBD1. The V gene end was trimmed by 0 bases and the J gene end by 8 bases; junction bases not matched to a gene: 11. The CDR3 runs 16 residues. Germline CDR1 PRHDT, CDR2 FYEKMQ (reference sequence). The CDR3 loop reads CASSLGGQGLPVEAFF. CDR3 coding DNA: TGTGCCAGCAGCTTAGGCGGACAGGGTCTTCCGGTGGAAGCTTTCTTT.

This clonotype was seen at least ten times. The rearrangement links TRBV6-1 to TRBJ1-1; tentative D call: TRBD1 (6 bases). This CDR3 contains 11 residues. Germline CDR1 reads MNHNS; CDR2 reads SASEGT. V was pared by 3 bases and J by 8 bases, with 7 bases between. CDR3 sequence: CASSDTGEAFF. CDR3 coding DNA: TGTGCCAGCAGTGACACAGGGGAAGCTTTCTTT.

This clonotype was seen repeatedly, ten times or more. The rearrangement joins TRBV30 to TRBJ2-2; TRBD2 matches 8 bases. Germline CDR1 GTSNPN, CDR2 SVGIG (reference sequence). The V segment lost 2 bases and the J segment 9 bases; nucleotides outside the gene matches: 11. The length of the CDR3 is 15 residues. DNA for the CDR3: TGTGCCTGGAGTCCAAGGGGAAGCGGGAGTAGGGAGCTGTTTTTT. Protein sequence: CAWSPRGSGSRELFF.

This clonotype occurred many times. The V call is TRBV7-8, the J call TRBJ2-4; 12 nucleotides agree with TRBD2. Losses at the gene ends were 1 base for V and 0 bases for J; bases not matched to a gene: 7. The CDR3 contains 19 residues. Per germline, CDR1 SGHVS and CDR2 FQNEAQ. The DNA for the CDR3 is TGTGCCAGCAGCTTAGAGACTAGCGGGAGAGTGGTAGCCAAAAACATTCAGTACTTC. Translation gives CASSLETSGRVVAKNIQYF. The full variable domain, with the rest looked up from reference TRBV7-8 and TRBJ2-4, is GAGVSQSPRYKVAKRGQDVALRCDPISGHVSLFWYQQALGQGPEFLTYFQNEAQLDKSGLPSDRFFAERPEGSVSTLKIQRTQQEDSAVYLCASSLETSGRVVAKNIQYFGAGTRLSVL.